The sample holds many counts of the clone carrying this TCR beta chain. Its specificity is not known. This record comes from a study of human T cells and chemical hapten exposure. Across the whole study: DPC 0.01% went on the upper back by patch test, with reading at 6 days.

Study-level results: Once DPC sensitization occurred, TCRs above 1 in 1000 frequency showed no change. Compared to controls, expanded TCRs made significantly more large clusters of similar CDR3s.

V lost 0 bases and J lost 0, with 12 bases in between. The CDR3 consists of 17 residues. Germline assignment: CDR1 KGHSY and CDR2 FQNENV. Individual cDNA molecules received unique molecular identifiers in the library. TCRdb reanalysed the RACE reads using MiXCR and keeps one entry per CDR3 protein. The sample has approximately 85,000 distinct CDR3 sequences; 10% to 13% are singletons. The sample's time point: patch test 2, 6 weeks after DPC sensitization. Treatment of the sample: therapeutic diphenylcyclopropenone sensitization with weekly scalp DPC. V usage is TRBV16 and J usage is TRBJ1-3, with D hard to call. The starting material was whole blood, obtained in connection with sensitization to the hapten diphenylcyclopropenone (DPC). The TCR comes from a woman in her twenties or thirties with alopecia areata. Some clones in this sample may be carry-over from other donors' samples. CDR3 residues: CASSQSEAPSSGNTIYF. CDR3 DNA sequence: TGTGCCAGCAGCCAATCGGAGGCGCCGAGCTCTGGAAACACCATATATTTT.